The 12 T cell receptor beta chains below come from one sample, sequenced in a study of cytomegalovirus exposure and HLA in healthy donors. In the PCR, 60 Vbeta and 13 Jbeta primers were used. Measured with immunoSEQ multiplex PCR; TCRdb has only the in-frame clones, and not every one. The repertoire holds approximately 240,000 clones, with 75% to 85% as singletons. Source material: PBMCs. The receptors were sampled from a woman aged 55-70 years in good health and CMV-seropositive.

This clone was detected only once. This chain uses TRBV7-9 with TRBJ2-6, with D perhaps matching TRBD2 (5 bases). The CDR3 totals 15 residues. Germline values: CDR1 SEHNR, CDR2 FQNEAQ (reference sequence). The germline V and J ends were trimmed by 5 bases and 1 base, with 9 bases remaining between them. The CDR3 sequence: CASSGSYSGANVLTF. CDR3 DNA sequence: TGTGCCAGCAGCGGGAGCTATTCTGGGGCCAACGTCCTGACTTTC. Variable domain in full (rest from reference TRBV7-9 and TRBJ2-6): DTGVSQNPRHKITKRGQNVTFRCDPISEHNRLYWYRQTLGQGPEFLTYFQNEAQLEKSRLLSDRFSAERPKGSFSTLEIQRTEQGDSAMYLCASSGSYSGANVLTFGAGSRLTVL.

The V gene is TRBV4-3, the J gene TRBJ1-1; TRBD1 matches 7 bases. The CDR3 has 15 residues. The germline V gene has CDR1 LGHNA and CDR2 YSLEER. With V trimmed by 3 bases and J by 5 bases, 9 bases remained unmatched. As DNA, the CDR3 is TGCGCCAGCAGCCACCTGCAGGGGGAAGGGACTGAAGCTTTCTTT. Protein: CASSHLQGEGTEAFF.

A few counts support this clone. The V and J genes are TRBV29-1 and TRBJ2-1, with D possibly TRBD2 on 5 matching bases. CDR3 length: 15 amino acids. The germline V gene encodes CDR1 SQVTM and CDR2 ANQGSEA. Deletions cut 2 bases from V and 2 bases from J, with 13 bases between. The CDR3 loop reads CSVEKPRGPYNEQFF. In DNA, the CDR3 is TGCAGCGTTGAAAAGCCTAGAGGGCCCTACAATGAGCAGTTCTTC.

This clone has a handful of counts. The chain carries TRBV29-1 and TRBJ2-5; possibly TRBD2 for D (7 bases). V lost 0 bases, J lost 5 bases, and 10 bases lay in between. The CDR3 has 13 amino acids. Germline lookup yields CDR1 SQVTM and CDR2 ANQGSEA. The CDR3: CSVEEGGAETQYF. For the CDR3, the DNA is TGCAGCGTTGAAGAAGGGGGGGCGGAGACCCAGTACTTC.

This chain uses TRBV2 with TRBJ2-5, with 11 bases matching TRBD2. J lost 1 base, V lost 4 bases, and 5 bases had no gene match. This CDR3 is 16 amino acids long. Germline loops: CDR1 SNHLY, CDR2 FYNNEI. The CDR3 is CASSGVTSGSQETQYF. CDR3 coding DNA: TGTGCCAGCAGTGGTGTTACTAGCGGGAGCCAAGAGACCCAGTACTTC.

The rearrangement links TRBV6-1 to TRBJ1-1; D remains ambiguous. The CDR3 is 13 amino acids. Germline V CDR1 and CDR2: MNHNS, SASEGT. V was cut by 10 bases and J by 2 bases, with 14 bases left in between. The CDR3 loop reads CATGRRSNTEAFF. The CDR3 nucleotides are TGTGCCACCGGGAGGCGGAGTAACACTGAAGCTTTCTTT.

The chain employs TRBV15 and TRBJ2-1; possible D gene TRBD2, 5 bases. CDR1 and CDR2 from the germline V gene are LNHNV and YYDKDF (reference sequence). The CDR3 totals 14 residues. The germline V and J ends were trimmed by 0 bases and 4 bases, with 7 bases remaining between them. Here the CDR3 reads CATSRDSVYNEQFF. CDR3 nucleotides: TGTGCCACCAGCAGAGATAGCGTTTACAATGAGCAGTTCTTC.

CDR3 in amino acids: CASSLGQGLRNSPLHF. DNA for the CDR3: TGTGCCAGCAGCTTGGGTCAGGGGTTACGGAATTCACCCCTCCACTTT. This chain links TRBV5-5 with TRBJ1-6; D might be TRBD1 (6 bases). Germline CDR1 reads SGHKS; CDR2 reads YYEKEE (reference sequence). The V end lost 0 bases, the J end lost 7 bases, and 14 bases lay between the germline ends. The CDR3 contains 16 residues.

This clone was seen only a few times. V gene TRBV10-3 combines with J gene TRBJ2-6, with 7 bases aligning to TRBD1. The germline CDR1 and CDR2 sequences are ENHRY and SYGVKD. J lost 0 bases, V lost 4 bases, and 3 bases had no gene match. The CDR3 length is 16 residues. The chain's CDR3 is CAISGTGNSGANVLTF. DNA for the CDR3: TGTGCCATCAGTGGGACAGGAAACTCTGGGGCCAACGTCCTGACTTTC.

This chain's CDR3 is CSARDLGLAFF. The CDR3 region has the DNA TGCAGTGCTAGAGATCTCGGTTTGGCTTTCTTT. The chain carries TRBV20-1 and TRBJ1-1; no clear D gene. CDR1 and CDR2 from the germline V gene are DFQATT and SNEGSKA (reference sequence). The CDR3 sequence is 11 residues long. Trimming removed 0 bases at V and 11 bases at J, with 10 bases between.

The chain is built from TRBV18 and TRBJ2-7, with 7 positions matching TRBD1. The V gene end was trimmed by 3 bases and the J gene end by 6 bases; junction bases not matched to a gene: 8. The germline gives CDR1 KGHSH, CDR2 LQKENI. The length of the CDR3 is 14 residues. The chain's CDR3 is CASSPYDRDLEQYF. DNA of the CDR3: TGTGCCAGCTCACCTTACGACAGGGATCTCGAGCAGTACTTC.

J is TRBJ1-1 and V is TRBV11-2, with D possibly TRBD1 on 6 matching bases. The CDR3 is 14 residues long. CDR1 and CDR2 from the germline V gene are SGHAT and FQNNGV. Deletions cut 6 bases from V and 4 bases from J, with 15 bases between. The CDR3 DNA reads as TGTGCCAGCAGTTCCTATTTACAGGGCACTGAAGCTTTCTTT. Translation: CASSSYLQGTEAFF.